A single sample is the source of the 18 T cell receptor beta chains below, sequenced in a study of regulatory T cells in long-lasting Graves disease. Time point described: newly diagnosed GD, antithyroid drugs for less than 3 months. Researchers made the TCR library from RNA that was extracted from PBMCs. Combining iRepertoire HTBI primers with Arm-PCR of CDR3 regions, the authors built TCR beta libraries. In TCRdb, the multiplex PCR reads were re-called with MiXCR into one record per CDR3 protein. The sample lists hundreds of thousands of distinct CDR3 sequences, 15% to 18% occurring once. Sequencing was performed on peripheral blood mononuclear cells (PBMCs), taken at new diagnosis, from a patient treated with antithyroid drugs. These receptors all stem from a female donor with Graves disease.

This chain connects TRBV2 to TRBJ1-1; D is ambiguous. The CDR3 has 13 amino acids. The germline CDR1 and CDR2 sequences are SNHLY and FYNNEI. Between the trimmed V and J ends, which lost 6 bases and 4 bases, there was a span of 12 bases. CDR3 sequence reads: CASSGDGVTEAFF. The CDR3 bases are TGTGCCAGCAGCGGCGACGGAGTCACTGAAGCTTTCTTT.

This clonotype came up many times. Here the CDR3 reads CSVEGRADTGELFF. The CDR3 DNA follows: TGCAGCGTTGAAGGCAGGGCGGACACCGGGGAGCTGTTTTTT. The chain couples TRBV29-1 to TRBJ2-2, with a tentative D call TRBD1 (5 bases). This CDR3 has 14 residues. Per germline, CDR1 SQVTM and CDR2 ANQGSEA. Trimming took off 1 base at V and 3 bases at J, with 9 bases between the two ends.

J is TRBJ2-3 and V is TRBV7-2; 7 nucleotides agree with TRBD2. The CDR3 covers 14 residues. J gave up 6 bases and V 2 bases, and 5 bases lay outside the gene matches. CDR1 is SGHTA and CDR2 is FQGNSA in the germline V gene. This chain's CDR3 is CASSLFGGSDTQYF. CDR3 DNA: TGTGCCAGCAGCTTATTCGGGGGGAGCGATACGCAGTATTTT.

This clonotype was seen repeatedly, ten times or more. The chain is built from TRBV12-3 or TRBV12-4 and TRBJ1-2, with D unclear. This CDR3 is built from 14 residues. The germline V and J ends were trimmed by 2 bases and 3 bases, with 10 bases remaining between them. The CDR3 nucleotides read TGTGCCAGCAGTTTACCTCCCCGGGACTATGGCTACACCTTC. This translates into CASSLPPRDYGYTF.

This clonotype was detected only a few times. A much larger clone differs from this one at a single base, so this may be a read error. This chain connects TRBV30 to TRBJ1-3, with unresolved D. Trimming stripped 3 bases from V and 6 bases from J, with 9 bases between. The CDR3 contains 12 residues. CDR1 and CDR2 from the germline V gene are GTSNPN and SVGIG (reference sequence). CDR3 in DNA: TGTGCCTGGAGCCCGGGAGAAAACACCATATATTTT. The encoded protein is CAWSPGENTIYF.

This clonotype was recorded at least ten times. V usage is TRBV7-2 and J usage is TRBJ2-3; 7 nucleotides line up with TRBD1. The CDR3 totals 13 residues. Trimming cost V 5 bases and J 5 bases; bases outside gene matches: 4. Germline V gene lookup returns CDR1 SGHTA and CDR2 FQGNSA. The DNA for the CDR3 is TGTGCCAGCAGCACGCGGACAGGAGATACGCAGTATTTT. Its translation is CASSTRTGDTQYF. Full variable domain (rest looked up from reference TRBV7-2 and TRBJ2-3): GAGVSQSPSNKVTEKGKDVELRCDPISGHTALYWYRQSLGQGLEFLIYFQGNSAPDKSGLPSDRFSAERTGGSVSTLTIQRTQQEDSAVYLCASSTRTGDTQYFGPGTRLTVL.

This clonotype showed up many times. V is TRBV6-2 or TRBV6-3 and J is TRBJ1-4; D not resolved. CDR1 and CDR2 (germline): MNHEY, SVGEGT. Deletions cut 1 base from V and 6 bases from J, with 6 bases between. The length of the CDR3 is 13 residues. CDR3 sequence: CASSYFRDEKLFF. CDR3 in DNA: TGTGCCAGCAGTTACTTCAGAGATGAAAAACTGTTTTTT.

The chain links TRBV7-7 to TRBJ2-2; TRBD2 might be the D (5 bases). The CDR3 contains 16 residues. With 5 bases removed from V and 1 base from J, the gap between germline ends came to 14 bases. Germline V lookup: CDR1 SSHAT, CDR2 FNYEAQ (reference sequence). CDR3 region: CASSPRGQVNTGELFF. CDR3 sequence (DNA): TGTGCCAGCAGCCCGAGAGGGCAGGTGAACACCGGGGAGCTGTTTTTT.

Many counts were recorded for this clonotype. The chain carries TRBV27 and TRBJ1-2; D gene uncertain. CDR1 is MNHEY and CDR2 is SMNVEV in the germline V gene (reference sequence). The CDR3 length is 17 residues. Trimming pared 4 bases from V and 0 bases from J, leaving 18 bases between. The CDR3 DNA follows: TGTGCCAGCAGTTCCTTACCCCTGACGGAGGCTAACTATGGCTACACCTTC. This encodes CASSSLPLTEANYGYTF.

There are a few counts of this clonotype. V gene TRBV6-2 or TRBV6-3 combines with J gene TRBJ1-1; no clear D gene. The germline V gene encodes CDR1 MNHEY and CDR2 SVGEGT. This CDR3 contains 14 residues. V was shortened by 2 bases and J by 3 bases, with 10 bases between the two germline ends. Written as DNA, the CDR3 is TGTGCCAGCAGTTACAGTGAGTCGGACACTGAAGCTTTCTTT. Translating gives CASSYSESDTEAFF.

The table lists this clonotype with many counts. V usage is TRBV2 and J usage is TRBJ1-1, with D perhaps matching TRBD1 (5 bases). Per the germline V gene, CDR1 is SNHLY and CDR2 is FYNNEI. V was shortened by 4 bases and J by 5 bases, with 11 bases between the two germline ends. The CDR3 consists of 13 residues. CDR3: CASSGGAYTEAFF. The CDR3, as DNA: TGTGCCAGCAGTGGTGGGGCTTATACTGAAGCTTTCTTT.

The table lists this clonotype with many counts. The chain uses TRBV27 and TRBJ2-6; D is unclear. The V end was cut by 2 bases, the J end by 4 bases, with 24 bases between. This CDR3 is built from 20 residues. Germline CDR1 reads MNHEY; CDR2 reads SMNVEV (reference sequence). The CDR3 coding sequence is TGTGCCAGCAGTTTACCCCCTCCCGGCAGGTCCCCGGACGGGGCCAACGTCCTGACTTTC. Residues: CASSLPPPGRSPDGANVLTF.

This clonotype was picked up many times. The V call is TRBV30, the J call TRBJ2-1, with 8 bases lining up with TRBD2. V lost 5 bases to trimming and J lost 0 bases; unmatched junction nucleotides: 3. This CDR3 contains 14 residues. CDR1 GTSNPN and CDR2 SVGIG come from the germline V gene (reference sequence). The CDR3 spells CAWGSGNSYNEQFF. Here the CDR3 DNA reads TGTGCCTGGGGTAGCGGGAACTCCTACAATGAGCAGTTCTTC. Based on the CDR3 plus reference TRBV30 and TRBJ2-1, the full variable domain is SQTIHQWPATLVQPVGSPLSLECTVEGTSNPNLYWYRQAAGRGLQLLFYSVGIGQISSEVPQNLSASRPQDRQFILSSKKLLLSDSGFYLCAWGSGNSYNEQFFGPGTRLTVL.

The rearrangement links TRBV7-2 to TRBJ1-2, with 10 positions matching TRBD1. V dropped 5 bases and J dropped 7; count of bases not matched to a gene: 4. Germline V CDR1 and CDR2: SGHTA, FQGNSA. The CDR3 contains 13 residues. The CDR3 DNA is TGTGCCAGCAGCGGACAGGGGGGCTCTGGCTACACCTTC. Encoded protein: CASSGQGGSGYTF.

This clonotype was found many times. The genes are TRBV6-1 and TRBJ2-7; D is unclear. V gave up 2 bases and J gave up 0 bases, with 11 bases separating them. This CDR3 has 15 residues. CDR1 and CDR2 (germline): MNHNS, SASEGT. For the CDR3, the DNA is TGTGCCAGCAGTGAACCGGGTCTTAGCTCCTACGAGCAGTACTTC. Amino acids: CASSEPGLSSYEQYF.

The chain combines TRBV7-9 with TRBJ1-1, with 10 positions matching TRBD1. This CDR3 has 20 residues. Germline CDR1 is SEHNR and CDR2 is FQNEAQ (reference sequence). With 5 bases clipped from V and 0 bases from J, the junction kept 18 bases outside the gene matches. In nucleotides, the CDR3 is TGTGCCAGCAGCCCCGAGTGGCCGGGACAGGGGCTTAAGGTGAACACTGAAGCTTTCTTT. Translating gives CASSPEWPGQGLKVNTEAFF.

This clonotype has ten or more counts. The chain employs TRBV2 and TRBJ1-5; maybe TRBD1 (6 bases). Looked up from germline, CDR1 is SNHLY and CDR2 is FYNNEI. This CDR3 spans 17 amino acids. The V end lost 2 bases, the J end lost 6 bases, and 20 bases lay between the germline ends. CDR3 region: CASSERTVFEAGQPQHF. CDR3 sequence (DNA): TGTGCCAGCAGTGAAAGGACAGTTTTTGAGGCCGGTCAGCCCCAGCATTTT.

At least ten counts were recorded for this clonotype. The germline gene is not matched at one end of the junction; a read error may be the cause. This rearrangement joins TRBV29-1 to TRBJ2-1; D may be TRBD2 (5 bases). Germline CDR1 and CDR2: SQVTM and ANQGSEA. CDR3 length: 16 residues. The CDR3 protein is CSVEGVGAVSYNEQFF. CDR3 in DNA: TGCAGCGTCGAAGGAGTGGGAGCGGTGAGCTACAATGAGCAGTTCTTC.